This T cell receptor beta chain was identified during a study of Graves' ophthalmopathy and Graves' hyperthyroidism. In the study overall: Peripheral blood sampling occurred at initial diagnosis, before any treatment. The study's findings and limits: Sensitivity reached 70.59% and specificity about 78% when the model predicted ophthalmopathy progression.

CDR3 size: 16 residues. In germline, CDR1 is MDHEN, CDR2 SYDVKM. V shed 5 bases, J shed 2 bases, and the junction held 9 bases outside the gene matches. Ten or more counts support this clonotype. Its antigen is as yet unknown. It was on clinical symptoms, serum thyroxine, TRAb, thyroid ultrasound and orbital computed tomography that diagnosis relied. The PBMCs were taken from roughly 9.3 ml of fresh peripheral blood. CDR3 regions of TCR beta were amplified from RNA transcripts. An initial RT-PCR round employing HTBI primers preceded a second-round multiplex PCR. TCRdb independently ran MiXCR on the multiplex PCR reads; one entry per CDR3 protein. The sample contains under 250,000 distinct CDR3 sequences, just under 30% of which appear only once.

This chain connects TRBV28 to TRBJ2-7; 10 nucleotides agree with TRBD2. The receptor was derived from a man aged 45-65 years with Graves' ophthalmopathy. Source material: peripheral blood. As DNA, the CDR3 is TGTGCCAGCAGTCCCATTAGGACTAGCGGCACCTACGAGCAGTACTTC. It translates to CASSPIRTSGTYEQYF. Variable domain in full (rest from reference TRBV28 and TRBJ2-7): DVKVTQSSRYLVKRTGEKVFLECVQDMDHENMFWYRQDPGLGLRLIYFSYDVKMKEKGDIPEGYSVSREKKERFSLILESASTNQTSMYLCASSPIRTSGTYEQYFGPGTRLTVT.